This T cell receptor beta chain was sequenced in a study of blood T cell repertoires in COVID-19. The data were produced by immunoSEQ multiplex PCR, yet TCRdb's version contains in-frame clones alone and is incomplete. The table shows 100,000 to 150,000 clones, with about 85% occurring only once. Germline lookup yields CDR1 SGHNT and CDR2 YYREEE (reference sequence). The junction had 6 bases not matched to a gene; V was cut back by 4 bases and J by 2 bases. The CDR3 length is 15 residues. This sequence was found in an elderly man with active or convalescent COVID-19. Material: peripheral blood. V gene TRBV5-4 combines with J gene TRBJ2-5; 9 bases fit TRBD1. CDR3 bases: TGTGCCAGCAGCCCCCGGACAGGGGCGCAAGAGACCCAGTACTTC. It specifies CASSPRTGAQETQYF.